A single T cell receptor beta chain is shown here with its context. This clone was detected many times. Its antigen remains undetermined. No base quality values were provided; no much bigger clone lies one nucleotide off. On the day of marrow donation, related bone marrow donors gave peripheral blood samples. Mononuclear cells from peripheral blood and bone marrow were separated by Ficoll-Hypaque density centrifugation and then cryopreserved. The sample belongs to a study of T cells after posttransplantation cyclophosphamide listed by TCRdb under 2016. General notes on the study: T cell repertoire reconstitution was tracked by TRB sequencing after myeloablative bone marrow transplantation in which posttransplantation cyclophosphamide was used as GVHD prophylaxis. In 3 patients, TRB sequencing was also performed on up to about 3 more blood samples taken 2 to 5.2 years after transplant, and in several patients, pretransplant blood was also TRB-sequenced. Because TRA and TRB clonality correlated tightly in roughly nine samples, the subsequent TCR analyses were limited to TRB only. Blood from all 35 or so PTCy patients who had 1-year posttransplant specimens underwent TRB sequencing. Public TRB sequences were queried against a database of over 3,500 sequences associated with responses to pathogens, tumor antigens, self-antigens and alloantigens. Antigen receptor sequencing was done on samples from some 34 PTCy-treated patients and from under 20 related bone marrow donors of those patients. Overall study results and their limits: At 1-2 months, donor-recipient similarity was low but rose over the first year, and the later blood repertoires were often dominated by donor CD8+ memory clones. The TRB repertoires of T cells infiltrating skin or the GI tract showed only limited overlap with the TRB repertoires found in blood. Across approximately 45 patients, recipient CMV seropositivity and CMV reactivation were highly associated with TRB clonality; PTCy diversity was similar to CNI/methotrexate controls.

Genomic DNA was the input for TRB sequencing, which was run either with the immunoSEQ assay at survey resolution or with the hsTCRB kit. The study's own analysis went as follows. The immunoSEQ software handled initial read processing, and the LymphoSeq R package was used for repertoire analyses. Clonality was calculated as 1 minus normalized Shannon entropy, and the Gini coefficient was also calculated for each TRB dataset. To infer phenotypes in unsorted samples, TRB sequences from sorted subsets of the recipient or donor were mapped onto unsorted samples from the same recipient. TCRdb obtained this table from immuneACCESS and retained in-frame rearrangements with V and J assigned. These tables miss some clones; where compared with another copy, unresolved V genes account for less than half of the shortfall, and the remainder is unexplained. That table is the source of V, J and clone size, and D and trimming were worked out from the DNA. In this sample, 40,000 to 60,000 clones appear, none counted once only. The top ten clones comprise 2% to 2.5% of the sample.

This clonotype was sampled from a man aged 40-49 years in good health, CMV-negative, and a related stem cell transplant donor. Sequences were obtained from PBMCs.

The DNA is TGTGCCAGCAGCTTAGGTGAGATAAGTAACGAGCAGTACTTC. It translates to CASSLGEISNEQYF. This chain is built from TRBV11-3 and TRBJ2-7, with the identity of the D gene unclear. The CDR3 runs 14 amino acids, cysteine and phenylalanine included. The only DNA kept is the CDR3, 42 bases in frame from the first base. Looking up the germline V gene yields CDR1 SGHNT and CDR2 YENEEA. Relative to germline, V is 1 base shorter and J is 5 bases shorter, with 12 bases between their ends.